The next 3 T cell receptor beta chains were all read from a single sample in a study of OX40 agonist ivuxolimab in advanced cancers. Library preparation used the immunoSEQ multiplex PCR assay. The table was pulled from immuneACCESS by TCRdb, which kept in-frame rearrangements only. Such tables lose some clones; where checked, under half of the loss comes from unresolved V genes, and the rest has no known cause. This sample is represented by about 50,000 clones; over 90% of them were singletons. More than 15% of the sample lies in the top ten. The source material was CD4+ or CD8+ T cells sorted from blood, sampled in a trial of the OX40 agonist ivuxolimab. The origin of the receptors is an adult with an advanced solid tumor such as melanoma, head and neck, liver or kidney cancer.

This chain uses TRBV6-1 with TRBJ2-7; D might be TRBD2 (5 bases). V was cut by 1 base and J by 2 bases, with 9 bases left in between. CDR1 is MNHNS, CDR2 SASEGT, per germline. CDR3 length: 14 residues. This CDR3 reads CASSEGTYTYEQYF. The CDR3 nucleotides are TGTGCCAGCAGTGAAGGGACTTACACCTACGAGCAGTACTTC.

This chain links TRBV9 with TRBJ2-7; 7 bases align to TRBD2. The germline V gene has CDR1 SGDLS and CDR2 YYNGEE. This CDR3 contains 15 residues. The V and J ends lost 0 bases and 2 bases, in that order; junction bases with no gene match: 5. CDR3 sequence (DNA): TGTGCCAGCAGCGTAGGGGAGGGCAGGACCTACGAGCAGTACTTC. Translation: CASSVGEGRTYEQYF.

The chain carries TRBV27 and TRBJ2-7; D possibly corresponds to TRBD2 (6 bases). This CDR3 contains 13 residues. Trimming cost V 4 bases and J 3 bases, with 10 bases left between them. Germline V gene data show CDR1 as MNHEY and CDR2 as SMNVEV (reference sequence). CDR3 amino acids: CASSWRESYEQYF. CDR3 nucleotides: TGTGCCAGCAGTTGGCGGGAAAGCTACGAGCAGTACTTC.